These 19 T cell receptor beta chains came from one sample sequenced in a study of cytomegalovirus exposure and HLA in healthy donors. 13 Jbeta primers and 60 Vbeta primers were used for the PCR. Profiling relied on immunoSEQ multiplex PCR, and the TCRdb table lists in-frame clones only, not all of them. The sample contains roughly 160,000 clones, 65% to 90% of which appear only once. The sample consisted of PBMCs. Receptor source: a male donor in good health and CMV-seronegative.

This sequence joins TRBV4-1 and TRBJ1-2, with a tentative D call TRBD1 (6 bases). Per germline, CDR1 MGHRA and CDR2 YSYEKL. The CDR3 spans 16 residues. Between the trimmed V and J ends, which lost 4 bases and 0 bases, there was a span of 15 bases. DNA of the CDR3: TGCGCCAGCAGCCCCGGGCGGGGGGCAGCTAACTATGGCTACACCTTC. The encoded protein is CASSPGRGAANYGYTF.

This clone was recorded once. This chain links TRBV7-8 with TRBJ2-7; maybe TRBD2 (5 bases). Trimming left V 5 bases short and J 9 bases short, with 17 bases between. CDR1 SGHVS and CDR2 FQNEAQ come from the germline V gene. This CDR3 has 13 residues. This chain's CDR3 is CASSQEEGLMQYF. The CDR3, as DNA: TGTGCCAGCAGCCAAGAAGAGGGCCTAATGCAGTACTTC.

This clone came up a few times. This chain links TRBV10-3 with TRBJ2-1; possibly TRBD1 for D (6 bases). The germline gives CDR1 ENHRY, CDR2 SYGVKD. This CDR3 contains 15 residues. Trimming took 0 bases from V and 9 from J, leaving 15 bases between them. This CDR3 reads CAISESNRVVGEQFF. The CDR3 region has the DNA TGTGCCATCAGTGAGTCGAACAGGGTGGTGGGTGAGCAGTTCTTC.

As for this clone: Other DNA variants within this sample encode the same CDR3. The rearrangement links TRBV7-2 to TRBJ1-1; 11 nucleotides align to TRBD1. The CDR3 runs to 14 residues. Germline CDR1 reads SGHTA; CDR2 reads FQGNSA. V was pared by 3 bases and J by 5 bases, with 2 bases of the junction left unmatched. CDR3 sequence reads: CASSLDRGRTEAFF. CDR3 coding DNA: TGTGCCAGCAGCTTGGACAGGGGGCGAACTGAAGCTTTCTTT.

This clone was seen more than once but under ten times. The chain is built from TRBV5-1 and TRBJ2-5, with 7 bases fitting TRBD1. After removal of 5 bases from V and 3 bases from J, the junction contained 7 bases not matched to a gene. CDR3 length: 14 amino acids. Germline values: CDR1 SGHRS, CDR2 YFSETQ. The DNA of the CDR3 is TGCGCCAGCAGTAAAGGGGACAGAGAAGAGACCCAGTACTTC. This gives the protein CASSKGDREETQYF.

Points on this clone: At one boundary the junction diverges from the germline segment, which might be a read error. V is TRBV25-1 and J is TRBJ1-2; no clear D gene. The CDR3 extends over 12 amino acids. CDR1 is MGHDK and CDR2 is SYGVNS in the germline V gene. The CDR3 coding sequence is TGTGCCAGCAGTGAAGGCGGCCGTGGCGACACCTTC. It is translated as CASSEGGRGDTF.

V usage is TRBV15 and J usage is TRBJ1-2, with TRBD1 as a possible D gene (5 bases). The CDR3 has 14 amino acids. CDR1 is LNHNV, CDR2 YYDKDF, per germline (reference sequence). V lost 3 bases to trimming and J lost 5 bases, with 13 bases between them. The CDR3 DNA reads TGTGCCACCAGCAGTGGATCAGGACATTATGGCTACACCTTC. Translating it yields CATSSGSGHYGYTF.

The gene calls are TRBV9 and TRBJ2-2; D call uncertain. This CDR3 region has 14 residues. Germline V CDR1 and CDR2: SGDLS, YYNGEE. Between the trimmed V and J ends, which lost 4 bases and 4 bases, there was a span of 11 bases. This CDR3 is CASSPLTTTGELFF. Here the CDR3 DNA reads TGTGCCAGCAGCCCACTAACTACCACCGGGGAGCTGTTTTTT.

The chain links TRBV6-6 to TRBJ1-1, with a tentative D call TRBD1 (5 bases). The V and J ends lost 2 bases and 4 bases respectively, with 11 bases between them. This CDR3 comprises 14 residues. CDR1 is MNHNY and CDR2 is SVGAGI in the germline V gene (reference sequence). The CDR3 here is CASSYRGTTTEAFF. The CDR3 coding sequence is TGTGCCAGCAGTTACCGGGGGACGACCACTGAAGCTTTCTTT.

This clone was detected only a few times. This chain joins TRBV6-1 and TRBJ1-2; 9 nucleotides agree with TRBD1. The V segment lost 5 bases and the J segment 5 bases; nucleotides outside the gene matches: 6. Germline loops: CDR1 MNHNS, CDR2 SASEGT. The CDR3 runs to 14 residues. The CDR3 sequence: CASSLRDREYGYTF. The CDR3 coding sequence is TGTGCCAGCAGTCTCCGGGACAGGGAATATGGCTACACCTTC.

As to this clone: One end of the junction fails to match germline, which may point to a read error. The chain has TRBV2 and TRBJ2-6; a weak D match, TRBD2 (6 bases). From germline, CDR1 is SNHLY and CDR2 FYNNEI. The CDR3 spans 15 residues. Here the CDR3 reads CASMRGGVGANGLTF. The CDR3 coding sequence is TGTGCCAGCATGCGGGGTGGTGTTGGGGCCAACGGCCTGACTTTC.

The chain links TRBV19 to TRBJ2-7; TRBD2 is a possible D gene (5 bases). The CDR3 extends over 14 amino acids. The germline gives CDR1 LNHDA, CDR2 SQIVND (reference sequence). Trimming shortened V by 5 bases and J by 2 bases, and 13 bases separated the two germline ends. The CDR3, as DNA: TGTGCCAGTAGTTTTAGAGGGTCAACCTACGAGCAGTACTTC. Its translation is CASSFRGSTYEQYF.

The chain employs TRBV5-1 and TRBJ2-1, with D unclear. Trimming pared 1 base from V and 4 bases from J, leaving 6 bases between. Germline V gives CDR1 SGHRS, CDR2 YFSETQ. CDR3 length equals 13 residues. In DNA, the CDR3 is TGCGCCAGCAGCTTGCCGGGTTACAATGAGCAGTTCTTC. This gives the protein CASSLPGYNEQFF.

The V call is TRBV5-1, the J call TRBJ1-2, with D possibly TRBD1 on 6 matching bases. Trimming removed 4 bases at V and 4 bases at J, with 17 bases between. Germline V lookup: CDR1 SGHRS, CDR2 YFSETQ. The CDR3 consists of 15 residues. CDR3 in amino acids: CASSPQGTPGYGYTF. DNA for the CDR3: TGCGCCAGCAGCCCACAGGGCACACCCGGCTATGGCTACACCTTC.

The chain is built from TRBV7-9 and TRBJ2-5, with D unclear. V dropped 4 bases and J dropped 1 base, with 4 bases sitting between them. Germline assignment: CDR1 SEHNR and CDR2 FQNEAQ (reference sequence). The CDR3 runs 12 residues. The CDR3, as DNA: TGTGCCAGCAGCTCGTTCCAAGAGACCCAGTACTTC. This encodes CASSSFQETQYF.

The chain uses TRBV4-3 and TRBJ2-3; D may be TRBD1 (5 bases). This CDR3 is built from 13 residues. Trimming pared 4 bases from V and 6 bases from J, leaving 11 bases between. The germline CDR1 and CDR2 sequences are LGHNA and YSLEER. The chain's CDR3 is CASSRGRADTQYF. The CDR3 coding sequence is TGCGCCAGCAGCCGCGGCAGGGCTGATACGCAGTATTTT.

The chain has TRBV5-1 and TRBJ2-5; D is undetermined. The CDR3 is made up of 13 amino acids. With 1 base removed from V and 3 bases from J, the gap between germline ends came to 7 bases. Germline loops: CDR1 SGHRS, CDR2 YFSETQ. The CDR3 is CASSLYSEETQYF. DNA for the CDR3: TGCGCCAGCAGCTTGTACAGTGAAGAGACCCAGTACTTC.

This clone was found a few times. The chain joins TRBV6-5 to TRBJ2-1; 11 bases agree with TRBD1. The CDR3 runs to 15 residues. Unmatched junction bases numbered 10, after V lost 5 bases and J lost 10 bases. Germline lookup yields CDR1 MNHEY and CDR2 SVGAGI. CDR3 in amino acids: CASSPGQGDRGEQFF. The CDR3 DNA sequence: TGTGCCAGCAGTCCGGGACAGGGGGATCGTGGGGAGCAGTTCTTC.

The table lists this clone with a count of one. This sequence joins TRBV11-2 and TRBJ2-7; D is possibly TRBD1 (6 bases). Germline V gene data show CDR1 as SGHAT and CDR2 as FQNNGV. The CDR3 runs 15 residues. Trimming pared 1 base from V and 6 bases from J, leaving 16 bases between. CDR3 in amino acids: CASSLGQAGFIEQYF. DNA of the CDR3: TGTGCCAGCAGCTTAGGACAGGCTGGGTTTATCGAGCAGTACTTC. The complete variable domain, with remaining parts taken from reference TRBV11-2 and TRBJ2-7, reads EAGVAQSPRYKIIEKRQSVAFWCNPISGHATLYWYQQILGQGPKLLIQFQNNGVVDDSQLPKDRFSAERLKGVDSTLKIQPAKLEDSAVYLCASSLGQAGFIEQYFGPGTRLTVT.